A selection of T cell receptor beta chains follows, all from one sample in a study of T cell changes during pregnancy in multiple sclerosis. The repertoire was sequenced with immunoSEQ multiplex PCR; TCRdb's copy has only in-frame clones and lacks some. This sample carries tens of thousands of clones, about 92% of them seen once, and the ten largest clones take approximately 3%. Sequences were derived from peripheral blood, sampled in the second trimester of pregnancy. The receptors derive from a female donor in good health, enrolled as a control in a pregnancy study. Each CDR3 is given with its conserved first and last residue. Fields, in order: V gene, clone size, J gene, CDR3 length, D gene, CDR3 DNA, CDR3 protein. The D gene is left open where the match is weak. Size tells how often a clone was seen (once, few, many) or the class of an expanded clone, and some rows leave it out.

TRBV6-1	once	TRBJ2-7	15	TRBD1	TGTGCCAGCAGTCTTCGGGACAGGGTCTCCTACGAGCAGTACTTC	CASSLRDRVSYEQYF
TRBV9	NA	TRBJ2-5	14	NA	TGTGCCAGCAGCGTAGGTCCAGACCAAGAGACCCAGTACTTC	CASSVGPDQETQYF
TRBV4-3	NA	TRBJ1-4	16	TRBD1	TGCGCCAGCAGCCCCGCGACAGACAGGGCTAATGAAAAACTGTTTTTT	CASSPATDRANEKLFF
TRBV19	NA	TRBJ2-1	14	NA	TGTGCCAGTAGTTCCGGGACTTACTACAATGAGCAGTTCTTC	CASSSGTYYNEQFF
TRBV10-3	NA	TRBJ2-7	12	NA	TGTGCCATCAGTGAGGGCACCTACGAGCAGTACTTC	CAISEGTYEQYF
TRBV7-2	NA	TRBJ2-7	15	TRBD2	TGTGCCAGCAGCCCTAATCGCGGGGGGGACTTCGAGCAGTACTTC	CASSPNRGGDFEQYF
TRBV11-3	NA	TRBJ2-1	14	NA	TGTGCCAGCAGCTTAGATCTATACTCGGAGGATCAGTTCTTC	CASSLDLYSEDQFF
TRBV28	NA	TRBJ2-7	12	NA	TGTGCCAGCAGTCAAAAGGGGTTCGAGCAGTACTTC	CASSQKGFEQYF
TRBV28	NA	TRBJ2-3	14	NA	TGTGCCAGCAGTTTTGTAGGGGAAGCAGATACGCAGTATTTT	CASSFVGEADTQYF
TRBV7-8	NA	TRBJ2-7	20	NA	TGTGCCAGCAGCTTAGACCCCGGGACAGCGGGGGAGCGGGAGAGCTACGAGCAGTACTTC	CASSLDPGTAGERESYEQYF
TRBV30	NA	TRBJ1-1	11	NA	TGTGCCTGGGACGAGGGAACTGAAGCTTTCTTT	CAWDEGTEAFF
TRBV5-8	once	TRBJ2-3	16	NA	TGTGCCAGCAGCACCGGACAGCCAGCAGGCACAGATACGCAGTATTTT	CASSTGQPAGTDTQYF
TRBV7-2	NA	TRBJ2-1	17	NA	TGTGCCAGCAGCTTAGAAGGGCGGGTACACTTCTACAATGAGCAGTTCTTC	CASSLEGRVHFYNEQFF
TRBV19	NA	TRBJ1-5	15	TRBD1	TGTGCCACCGAACCATGGACAGGCATCAATCAGCCCCAGCATTTT	CATEPWTGINQPQHF
TRBV2	NA	TRBJ2-5	14	NA	TGTGCCAGCAGTGAAGTGCCCCAAGCAGAGACCCAGTACTTC	CASSEVPQAETQYF
TRBV13	NA	TRBJ2-7	15	TRBD1	TGTGCCAGCAGCCTCAGACAGGGGAGCTCCTACGAGCAGTACTTC	CASSLRQGSSYEQYF
TRBV7-9	NA	TRBJ2-3	15	NA	TGTGCCAGCAGCTTAGCGGGAGGAATCACAGATACGCAGTATTTT	CASSLAGGITDTQYF
TRBV2	NA	TRBJ2-7	12	NA	TGTGCCAGCAGTTCAGGGGTTCACGAGCAGTACTTC	CASSSGVHEQYF
TRBV6-6	NA	TRBJ2-1	16	TRBD2	TGTGCCAGCAGTAAAGAACTAGCGGGAGTCGCAAATGAGCAGTTCTTC	CASSKELAGVANEQFF
TRBV10-3	NA	TRBJ2-7	18	TRBD2	TGTGCCATCAGTGAGGCGGGACTAGCGGGAGGTTACCCCTACGAGCAGTACTTC	CAISEAGLAGGYPYEQYF
TRBV5-1	NA	TRBJ1-2	12	NA	TGCGCCAGCAGCATCCCAGGGGACGGCTACACCTTC	CASSIPGDGYTF
TRBV6-5	NA	TRBJ1-2	15	NA	TGTGCCAGCAGTCCTCGCGATACAGCTAACTATGGCTACACCTTC	CASSPRDTANYGYTF
TRBV19	NA	TRBJ2-1	17	TRBD2	TGTGCCAGTAGTATTCCTCTCTCTAGCGGGGGACGCAATGAGCAGTTCTTC	CASSIPLSSGGRNEQFF